This T cell receptor (beta chain) emerged from a study of T cell changes during pregnancy in multiple sclerosis. The protocol was immunoSEQ multiplex PCR, while the TCRdb copy is restricted to in-frame clones and leaves out a portion. The sample holds 60,000 to 80,000 clones, more than 85% seen once. With 5 bases clipped from V and 3 bases from J, the junction kept 0 bases outside the gene matches. CDR3 length: 12 amino acids. The germline CDR1 and CDR2 sequences are MNHNS and SASEGT. This clone was detected once. The starting material was peripheral blood, obtained before pregnancy. V is TRBV6-1 and J is TRBJ2-7, with 8 positions matching TRBD2. The sequence was collected from a female donor with multiple sclerosis, enrolled in a pregnancy study. In DNA form, the CDR3 reads TGTGCCAGCAGTCTAGCGGGCTACGAGCAGTACTTC. Translating it yields CASSLAGYEQYF.